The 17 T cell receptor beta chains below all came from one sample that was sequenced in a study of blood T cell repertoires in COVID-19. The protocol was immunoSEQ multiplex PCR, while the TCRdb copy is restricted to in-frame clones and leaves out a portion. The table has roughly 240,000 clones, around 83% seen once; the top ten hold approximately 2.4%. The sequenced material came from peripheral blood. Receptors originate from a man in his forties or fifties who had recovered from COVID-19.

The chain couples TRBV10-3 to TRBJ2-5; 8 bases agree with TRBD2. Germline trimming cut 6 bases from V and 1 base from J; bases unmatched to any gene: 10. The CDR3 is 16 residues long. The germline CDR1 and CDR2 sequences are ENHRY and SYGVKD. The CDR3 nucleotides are TGTGCCATCAGGGATCTCTCGCGGGGGGCCCAAGAGACCCAGTACTTC. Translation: CAIRDLSRGAQETQYF.

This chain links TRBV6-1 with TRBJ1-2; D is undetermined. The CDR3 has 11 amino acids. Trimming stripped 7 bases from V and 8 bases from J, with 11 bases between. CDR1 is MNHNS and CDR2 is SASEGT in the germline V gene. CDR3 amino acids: CASKVTGGYTF. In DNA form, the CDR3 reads TGTGCCAGCAAAGTGACGGGAGGCTACACCTTC.

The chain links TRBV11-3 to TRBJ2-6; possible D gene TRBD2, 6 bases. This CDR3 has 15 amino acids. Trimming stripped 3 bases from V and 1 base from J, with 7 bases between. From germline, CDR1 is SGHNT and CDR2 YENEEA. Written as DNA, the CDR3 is TGTGCCAGCAGCTTCGGGACTTCTGGGGCCAACGTCCTGACTTTC. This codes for CASSFGTSGANVLTF.

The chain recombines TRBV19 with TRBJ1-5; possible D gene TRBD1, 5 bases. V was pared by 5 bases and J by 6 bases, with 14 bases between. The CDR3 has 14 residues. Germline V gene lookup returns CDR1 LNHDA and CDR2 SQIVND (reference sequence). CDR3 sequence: CASSSSGGGQPQHF. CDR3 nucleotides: TGTGCCAGTAGTTCGTCCGGGGGAGGTCAGCCCCAGCATTTT. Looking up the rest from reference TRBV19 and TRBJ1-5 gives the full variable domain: DGGITQSPKYLFRKEGQNVTLSCEQNLNHDAMYWYRQDPGQGLRLIYYSQIVNDFQKGDIAEGYSVSREKKESFPLTVTSAQKNPTAFYLCASSSSGGGQPQHFGDGTRLSIL.

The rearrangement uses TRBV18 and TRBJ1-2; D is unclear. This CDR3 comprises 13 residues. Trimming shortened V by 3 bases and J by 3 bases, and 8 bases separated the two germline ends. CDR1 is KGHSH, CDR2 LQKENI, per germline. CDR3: CASSPERDYGYTF. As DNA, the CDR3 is TGTGCCAGCTCACCTGAGAGGGACTATGGCTACACCTTC.

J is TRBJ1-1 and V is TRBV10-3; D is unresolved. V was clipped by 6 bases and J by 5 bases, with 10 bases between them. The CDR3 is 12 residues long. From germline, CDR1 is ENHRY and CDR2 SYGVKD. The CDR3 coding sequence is TGTGCCATCAGCTGGGGAGGGACTGAAGCTTTCTTT. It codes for CAISWGGTEAFF.

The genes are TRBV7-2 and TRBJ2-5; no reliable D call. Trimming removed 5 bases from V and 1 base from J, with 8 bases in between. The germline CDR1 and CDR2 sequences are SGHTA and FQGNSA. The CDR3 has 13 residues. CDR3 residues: CASSGQAQETQYF. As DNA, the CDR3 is TGTGCCAGCAGCGGGCAGGCCCAAGAGACCCAGTACTTC.

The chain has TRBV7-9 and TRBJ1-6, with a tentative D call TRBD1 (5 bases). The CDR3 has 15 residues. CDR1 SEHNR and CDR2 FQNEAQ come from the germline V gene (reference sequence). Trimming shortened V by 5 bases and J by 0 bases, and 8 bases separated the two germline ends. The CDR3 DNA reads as TGTGCCAGCAGCCAGGGAAGCTCCTATAATTCACCCCTCCACTTT. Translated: CASSQGSSYNSPLHF.

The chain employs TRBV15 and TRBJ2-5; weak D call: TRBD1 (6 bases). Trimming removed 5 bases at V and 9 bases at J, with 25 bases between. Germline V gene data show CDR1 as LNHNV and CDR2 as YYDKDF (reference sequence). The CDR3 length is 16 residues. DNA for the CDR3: TGTGCCACCAGCCAAACCTTGGGGGCTCTGCCCGTGGCCCAGTACTTC. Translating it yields CATSQTLGALPVAQYF.

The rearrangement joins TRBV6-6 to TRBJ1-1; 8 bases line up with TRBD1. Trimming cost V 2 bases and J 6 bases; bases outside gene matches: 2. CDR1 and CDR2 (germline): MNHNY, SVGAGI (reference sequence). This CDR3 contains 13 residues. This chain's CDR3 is CASSYLQGAEAFF. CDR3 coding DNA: TGTGCCAGCAGTTACCTACAGGGGGCTGAAGCTTTCTTT.

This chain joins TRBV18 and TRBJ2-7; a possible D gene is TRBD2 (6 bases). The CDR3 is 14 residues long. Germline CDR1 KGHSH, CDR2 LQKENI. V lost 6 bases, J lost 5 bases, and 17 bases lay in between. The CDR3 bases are TGTGCCAGCTCGTCGAGGAGGGTGAAGAACGAGCAGTACTTC. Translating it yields CASSSRRVKNEQYF. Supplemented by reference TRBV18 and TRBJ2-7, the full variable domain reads NAGVMQNPRHLVRRRGQEARLRCSPMKGHSHVYWYRQLPEEGLKFMVYLQKENIIDESGMPKERFSAEFPKEGPSILRIQQVVRGDSAAYFCASSSRRVKNEQYFGPGTRLTVT.

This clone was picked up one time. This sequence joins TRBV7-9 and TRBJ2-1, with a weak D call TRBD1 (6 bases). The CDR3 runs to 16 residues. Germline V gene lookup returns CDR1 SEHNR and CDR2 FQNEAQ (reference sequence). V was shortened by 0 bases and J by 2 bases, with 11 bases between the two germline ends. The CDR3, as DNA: TGTGCCAGCAGCTTAGCCGACTGGACAGCCTACAATGAGCAGTTCTTC. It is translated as CASSLADWTAYNEQFF.

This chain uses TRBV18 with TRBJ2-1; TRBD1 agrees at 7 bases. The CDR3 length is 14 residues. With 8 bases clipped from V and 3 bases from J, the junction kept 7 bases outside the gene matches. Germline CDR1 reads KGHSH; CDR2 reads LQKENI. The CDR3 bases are TGTGCCAGCCAATTCGGGACAGACTACAATGAGCAGTTCTTC. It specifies CASQFGTDYNEQFF.

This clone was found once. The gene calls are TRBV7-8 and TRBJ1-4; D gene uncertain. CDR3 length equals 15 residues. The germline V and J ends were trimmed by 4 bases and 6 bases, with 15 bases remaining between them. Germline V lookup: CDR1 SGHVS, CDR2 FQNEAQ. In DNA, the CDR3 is TGTGCCAGCAGCTCAGGCGATATGGGTGATGAAAAACTGTTTTTT. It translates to CASSSGDMGDEKLFF.

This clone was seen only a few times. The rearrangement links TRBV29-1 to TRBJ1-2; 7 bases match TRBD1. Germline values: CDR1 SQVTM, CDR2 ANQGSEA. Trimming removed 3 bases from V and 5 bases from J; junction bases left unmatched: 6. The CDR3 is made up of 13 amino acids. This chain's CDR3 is CSVDTGTVYGYTF. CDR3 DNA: TGCAGCGTTGATACCGGGACAGTTTATGGCTACACCTTC. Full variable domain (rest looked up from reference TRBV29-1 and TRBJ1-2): SAVISQKPSRDICQRGTSLTIQCQVDSQVTMMFWYRQQPGQSLTLIATANQGSEATYESGFVIDKFPISRPNLTFSTLTVSNMSPEDSSIYLCSVDTGTVYGYTFGSGTRLTVV.

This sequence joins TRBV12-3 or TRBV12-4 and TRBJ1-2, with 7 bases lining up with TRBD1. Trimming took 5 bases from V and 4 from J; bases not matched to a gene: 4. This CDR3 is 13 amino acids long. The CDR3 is CASSPGTVYGYTF. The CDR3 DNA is TGTGCCAGCAGTCCGGGGACAGTCTATGGCTACACCTTC.

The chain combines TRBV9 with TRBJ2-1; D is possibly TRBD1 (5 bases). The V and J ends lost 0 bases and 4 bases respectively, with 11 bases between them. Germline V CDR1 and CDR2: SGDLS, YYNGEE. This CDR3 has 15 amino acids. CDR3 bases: TGTGCCAGCAGCGTAGAGGGGCTAGTGTACAATGAGCAGTTCTTC. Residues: CASSVEGLVYNEQFF.